These 9 T cell receptor beta chains were all obtained from the same sample, sequenced in a study of shared clonotypes between healthy human individuals. TCRdb keeps only in-frame clones here, not all; method: immunoSEQ multiplex PCR. Seen here are around 530,000 clones, around three quarters observed once, and the top ten hold more than 10%. The sequenced sample was PBMCs. The receptors derive from a woman between 35 and 50 years old in good health. Some clones in this sample may be carry-over from other donors' samples.

The rearrangement links TRBV5-6 to TRBJ1-2, with 7 bases fitting TRBD1. Germline V gene sequence: CDR1 SGHDT, CDR2 YYEEEE. J gave up 8 bases and V 4 bases, and 5 bases lay outside the gene matches. CDR3 length: 12 amino acids. The CDR3 sequence: CASSPGQSGYTF. The CDR3 DNA follows: TGTGCCAGCAGCCCGGGACAGTCAGGCTACACCTTC.

The gene calls are TRBV7-9 and TRBJ1-1; D uncertain. Germline V gene sequence: CDR1 SEHNR, CDR2 FQNEAQ (reference sequence). Trimming cost V 5 bases and J 6 bases, with 13 bases left between them. The CDR3 loop spans 13 amino acids. CDR3 loop: CASSESYAPEAFF. For the CDR3, the DNA is TGTGCCAGCAGCGAGAGCTACGCCCCTGAAGCTTTCTTT. Full variable domain (outside the CDR3, taken from reference TRBV7-9 and TRBJ1-1): DTGVSQNPRHKITKRGQNVTFRCDPISEHNRLYWYRQTLGQGPEFLTYFQNEAQLEKSRLLSDRFSAERPKGSFSTLEIQRTEQGDSAMYLCASSESYAPEAFFGQGTRLTVV.

The chain combines TRBV2 with TRBJ2-5; D not resolved. The CDR3 consists of 13 residues. Germline V gene sequence: CDR1 SNHLY, CDR2 FYNNEI. V gave up 3 bases and J gave up 8 bases, with 13 bases separating them. The CDR3, as DNA: TGTGCCAGCAGTGAGAGTTCCCAAGGAACCCAGTACTTC. Protein product: CASSESSQGTQYF. The complete variable domain, with remaining parts taken from reference TRBV2 and TRBJ2-5, reads EPEVTQTPSHQVTQMGQEVILRCVPISNHLYFYWYRQILGQKVEFLVSFYNNEISEKSEIFDDQFSVERPDGSNFTLKIRSTKLEDSAMYFCASSESSQGTQYFGPGTRLLVL.

The chain couples TRBV6-5 to TRBJ2-6; unclear D gene. V shed 6 bases and J shed 2 bases, with 2 bases lying between them. CDR1 and CDR2 from the germline V gene are MNHEY and SVGAGI. CDR3 length: 12 amino acids. Here the CDR3 reads CASRAGANVLTF. For the CDR3, the DNA is TGTGCCAGCAGAGCTGGGGCCAACGTCCTGACTTTC.

This clone was seen only once. This chain uses TRBV28 with TRBJ1-4; 9 positions match TRBD1. The V and J ends lost 4 bases and 8 bases, in that order; junction bases with no gene match: 8. CDR3 length equals 15 residues. Germline CDR1 is MDHEN and CDR2 is SYDVKM. The chain's CDR3 is CASSWGQGFREKLFF. The CDR3 coding sequence is TGTGCCAGCAGTTGGGGACAGGGTTTTAGGGAAAAACTGTTTTTT.

The gene calls are TRBV5-6 and TRBJ2-1; D is undetermined. This CDR3 spans 16 amino acids. Germline V gene sequence: CDR1 SGHDT, CDR2 YYEEEE. Trimming took 3 bases from V and 6 from J, leaving 19 bases between them. The chain's CDR3 is CASSYPGLRDGNEQFF. CDR3 DNA sequence: TGTGCCAGCAGCTACCCCGGGCTACGAGACGGCAATGAGCAGTTCTTC.

The chain carries TRBV5-1 and TRBJ1-1; tentative D call: TRBD1 (5 bases). Germline CDR1 SGHRS, CDR2 YFSETQ. The V gene lost 2 bases and the J gene lost 7 bases, with 12 bases spanning the gap. The CDR3 totals 13 residues. CDR3 sequence (DNA): TGCGCCAGCAGCTTTGGGATCGACAGTGAAGCTTTCTTT. Its protein is CASSFGIDSEAFF.

The chain links TRBV6-1 to TRBJ2-1; D ambiguous. Germline CDR1 reads MNHNS; CDR2 reads SASEGT. The V end was cut by 2 bases, the J end by 7 bases, with 9 bases between. There are 13 residues in the CDR3. CDR3 in amino acids: CASSENRVNEQFF. CDR3 in DNA: TGTGCCAGCAGTGAAAACAGAGTTAATGAGCAGTTCTTC.

The V gene is TRBV6-5, the J gene TRBJ2-3; 12 bases fit TRBD2. J was trimmed by 3 bases and V by 2 bases; bases with no gene match: 0. Germline assignment: CDR1 MNHEY and CDR2 SVGAGI. The CDR3 extends over 15 amino acids. The CDR3 sequence: CASSYGLAGTDTQYF. The CDR3 bases are TGTGCCAGCAGTTACGGACTAGCGGGAACAGATACGCAGTATTTT.